This record covers a single TCR beta chain. What it binds is unknown. The source of the sample is a study of siplizumab effects on memory and regulatory T cells. Assays covered 10^5 or so TCR templates per sample. Some clones are missing from TCRdb's copy, which holds only in-frame ones; the method was immunoSEQ multiplex PCR. This sample has about 100,000 clones, with around 90% found just once. Study results and caveats: Among sequences traceable to unstimulated CD4+ memory cells, alloreactive ones were significantly reduced by siplizumab. The apparent diversity of naive T cells exceeded that of memory cells, and naive T cells seemed to make a major contribution to the alloresponse.

The source is a human donor in good health. The sample taken for sequencing was non-Treg CD4+ T cells sorted from blood.

CDR3 amino acids: CASSLVEVQETQYF. The DNA of the CDR3 is TGTGCCAGCAGCTTGGTGGAGGTCCAAGAGACCCAGTACTTC. The J gene is TRBJ2-5, the V gene TRBV5-4; tentative D call: TRBD2 (5 bases). V lost 0 bases to trimming and J lost 1 base, with 7 bases between them. In germline, CDR1 is SGHNT, CDR2 YYREEE (reference sequence). The CDR3 has 14 residues.